The 23 T cell receptor beta chains presented below share a single source sample, sequenced in a study of CD8+ T cells in alopecia areata. Once RNA had been extracted, it was reverse transcribed into cDNA to act as the sequencing template. Assay used: immunoSEQ multiplex PCR; TCRdb lists only in-frame clones, some missing. The data show under 350,000 clones, with none appearing a single time. Pooled cells of cutaneous lymph node origin were sorted on CD4, CD8alpha, NKG2D, NKG2ACE and other markers. Source material: CD4+ T cells sorted from a lymph node. Receptors were obtained from a C3H/HeJ mouse with alopecia areata. MHC haplotype of the mouse line: H2-k.

Notes on this clone: Mouse gene names apply. The read finishes 4 residues shy of the CDR3 end, and the germline J gene is used to complete it. The gene calls are TRBV19 and TRBJ2-3, with a weak D call TRBD2 (6 bases). Per germline, CDR1 FNHDT and CDR2 SITEND (reference sequence). This CDR3 has 14 residues. Trimming shortened V by 2 bases and J by 4 bases, and 11 bases separated the two germline ends. The CDR3 sequence is CASSMGGVTETLYF. Partial CDR3 DNA: TGTGCCAGCAGTATGGGGGGAGTGACAGAA.

Of note for this clone: Mouse gene names and germline throughout. The CDR3 end is not reached by the read, which stops 4 residues before it; the germline J gene fills it in. V gene TRBV5 combines with J gene TRBJ2-4; tentative D call: TRBD1 (6 bases). The CDR3 contains 14 residues. The germline gives CDR1 LGHNA, CDR2 YNLKQL (reference sequence). CDR3 bases read: TGTGCCAGCAGCCCCCACCCGACAGGTAAC. Amino acid sequence: CASSPHPTGN. The whole CDR3 sequence reads CASSPHPTGNTLYF.

This clone was detected a few times. Genes and germline come from the mouse. The read is 4 residues too short to cover the CDR3 end, so that end is filled in from the germline J gene. This sequence joins TRBV1 and TRBJ2-1; 8 bases are shared with TRBD2. V was clipped by 0 bases and J by 5 bases; unmatched bases: 3. In germline, CDR1 is NSQYPW, CDR2 LRSPGD (reference sequence). There are 15 residues in the CDR3. The CDR3 region is CTCSADLGLDAEQFF. Partial CDR3 DNA: TGCACCTGCAGTGCAGACCTGGGACTGGATGCT.

This clone was recorded a few times. Mouse germline and gene names are used. Read data end 4 residues before the CDR3 end; the end is taken from the germline J gene. This same CDR3 is encoded by further DNA sequences in the sample. The chain is built from TRBV19 and TRBJ2-3; unclear D gene. The CDR3 is 14 residues long. V lost 2 bases and J 0 bases, leaving 7 bases between the germline ends. The germline gives CDR1 FNHDT, CDR2 SITEND (reference sequence). The CDR3 loop is CASSIPQSAETLYF. The sequenced CDR3 bases are TGTGCCAGCAGTATTCCACAAAGTGCAGAA.

This clone was found a few times. Gene and germline names: mouse. Read coverage stops 4 residues before the CDR3 terminus; the germline J gene supplies the remainder. J is TRBJ2-2 and V is TRBV13-1; D unresolved. Germline V gene data show CDR1 as NSHNY and CDR2 as SYGAGN. The CDR3 has 15 amino acids. V lost 1 base, J lost 0 bases, and 7 bases lay in between. CDR3 sequence reads: CASSDMGTNTGQLYF. The part of the CDR3 DNA that was read is TGTGCCAGCAGTGATATGGGTACAAACACCGGG.

Comments on this clone: The gene names given are mouse names. The DNA ends 4 residues before the CDR3 does, and the rest of the CDR3 is filled in from the germline J gene. V usage is TRBV5 and J usage is TRBJ2-1, with D possibly TRBD2 on 5 matching bases. V gave up 0 bases and J gave up 3 bases, with 9 bases separating them. Germline lookup yields CDR1 LGHNA and CDR2 YNLKQL (reference sequence). This CDR3 comprises 15 residues. CDR3 protein: CASSQDLGSYAEQFF. Incomplete CDR3 DNA: TGTGCCAGCAGCCAAGATTTGGGGAGCTATGCT.

To note about this clone: Each gene name is a mouse one. The read ends 4 residues early relative to the CDR3; the germline J gene fills the gap. The V and J genes are TRBV13-1 and TRBJ1-1; 8 nucleotides align to TRBD1. V shed 5 bases and J 1 base; nucleotides not matched to a gene: 4. CDR1 is NSHNY and CDR2 is SYGAGN in the germline V gene. CDR3 length equals 14 residues. CDR3 amino acids: CASSPRGRNTEVFF. The sequenced CDR3 bases are TGTGCCAGCAGCCCCAGGGGGCGGAACACA.

This clone was recorded a few times. Genes here carry mouse names. CDR3 bases read: TGTGCCAGCAGTGGGGGGACAGCAGAGGAT. Translation gives CASSGGTAED. The whole CDR3 reads CASSGGTAEDEQYF. V usage is TRBV13-1 and J usage is TRBJ2-7; 7 bases match TRBD1. The read stops 4 residues short of the end of the CDR3; the missing end is completed from the germline J gene. The germline gives CDR1 NSHNY, CDR2 SYGAGN. The CDR3 is 14 residues long.

Regarding this clone: The genes and germline here are from mouse. The read gets to within 4 residues of the CDR3 end, and the germline J gene fills in the rest. The chain joins TRBV29 to TRBJ2-4; no clear D gene. The germline CDR1 and CDR2 sequences are MSHET and SYDVDS. Trimming took 2 bases from V and 0 from J, leaving 6 bases between them. This CDR3 comprises 14 residues. The CDR3 loop reads CASSLPDSQNTLYF. The part of the CDR3 DNA that was read is TGTGCTAGCAGTTTACCAGATAGTCAAAAC.

This clone was picked up a small number of times. All gene names here are mouse names. The CDR3 goes on 4 residues after the read ends, and that part is filled in from the germline J gene. The chain uses TRBV1 and TRBJ1-2, with no clear D. The CDR3 loop spans 13 amino acids. Germline values: CDR1 NSQYPW, CDR2 LRSPGD (reference sequence). V was trimmed by 3 bases and J by 0 bases, leaving 5 bases between them. The CDR3 reads CTCSAPTNSDYTF. Incomplete CDR3 DNA: TGCACCTGCAGTGCTCCAACAAACTCC.

This clone has more than one count but fewer than ten. Gene names and germline match the mouse. From the germline J gene comes the end of the CDR3, since the read stops 4 residues before it. This chain joins TRBV31 and TRBJ2-4; TRBD2 matches 8 bases. Germline CDR1 GKSSPN, CDR2 SITVG. With 2 bases clipped from V and 0 bases from J, the junction kept 4 bases outside the gene matches. The CDR3 contains 15 residues. The DNA read from the CDR3 is TGTGCCTGGAGTAGGGGACTGGTTAGTCAAAAC. It encodes CAWSRGLVSQN. The full-length CDR3 reads as CAWSRGLVSQNTLYF.

In its sample, this clone was seen many times. The genes are named according to mouse. Coverage ceases 4 residues before the CDR3 finishes, and the germline J gene fills in the end. V usage is TRBV1 and J usage is TRBJ1-2; D not resolved. CDR1 is NSQYPW and CDR2 is LRSPGD in the germline V gene (reference sequence). The CDR3 is 14 residues long. V was shortened by 0 bases and J by 0 bases, with 5 bases between the two germline ends. The CDR3 loop reads CTCSADKTNSDYTF. The sequenced CDR3 bases are TGCACCTGCAGTGCAGACAAGACAAACTCC.

Many counts were recorded for this clone. Gene names follow the mouse nomenclature. The read stops 4 residues short of the end of the CDR3; the missing end is completed from the germline J gene. This same CDR3 is encoded by further DNA sequences in the sample. This chain joins TRBV14 and TRBJ2-2, with TRBD1 matching over 9 bases. The CDR3 covers 14 residues. Germline V gene lookup returns CDR1 SGHDT and CDR2 FRDEAV. V lost 5 bases to trimming and J lost 3 bases; unmatched junction nucleotides: 2. The covered CDR3 bases are TGTGCCAGCAGCCGGACAGGGGACACCGGG. This translates into CASSRTGDTG. The full CDR3 is CASSRTGDTGQLYF.

This clone was picked up a small number of times. Gene names and germline match the mouse. The DNA ends 4 residues before the CDR3 does, and the rest of the CDR3 is filled in from the germline J gene. V gene TRBV17 combines with J gene TRBJ2-4; TRBD2 matches at 9 bases. After removal of 3 bases from V and 2 bases from J, the junction contained 3 bases not matched to a gene. Germline CDR1 reads MNHDT; CDR2 reads YYDKIL. This CDR3 is built from 15 residues. CDR3 sequence: CASSSWGGVQNTLYF. Incomplete CDR3 DNA: TGTGCTAGCAGTAGTTGGGGGGGCGTTCAAAAC.

This clone was detected only a few times. Gene and germline names: mouse. The CDR3 goes on 4 residues after the read ends, and that part is filled in from the germline J gene. Other DNA sequences in the sample encode the same CDR3. The chain carries TRBV1 and TRBJ2-2, with TRBD2 identical over 8 bases. The CDR3 is made up of 15 amino acids. V dropped 0 bases and J dropped 4; count of bases not matched to a gene: 1. The germline V gene encodes CDR1 NSQYPW and CDR2 LRSPGD (reference sequence). The chain's CDR3 is CTCSADWGATGQLYF. The CDR3 bases that were read are TGCACCTGCAGTGCAGACTGGGGGGCCACCGGG.

At least ten counts were recorded for this clone. The listed genes are named as in mouse. The CDR3 goes on 4 residues after the read ends, and that part is filled in from the germline J gene. Other DNA sequences in the same sample also yield this CDR3. The chain carries TRBV13-2 and TRBJ2-1, with 7 positions matching TRBD2. Trimming cost V 0 bases and J 3 bases; bases outside gene matches: 0. Germline CDR1 and CDR2: NNHNN and SYGAGS (reference sequence). There are 14 residues in the CDR3. The sequenced CDR3 bases are TGTGCCAGCGGTGATGCTGGGGGCTATGCT. Its protein product is CASGDAGGYA. The CDR3 as a whole reads CASGDAGGYAEQFF.

This clone was seen a few times. Here the gene names and germline are mouse. Read coverage stops 4 residues before the CDR3 terminus; the germline J gene supplies the remainder. The chain links TRBV19 to TRBJ2-3, with a possible D match to TRBD1 (6 bases). The CDR3 consists of 14 residues. The germline V gene encodes CDR1 FNHDT and CDR2 SITEND (reference sequence). Between the trimmed V and J ends, which lost 0 bases and 1 base, there was a span of 6 bases. CDR3 DNA (partial): TGTGCCAGCAGTATAGAGGGGGGTGCAGAA. Its translation: CASSIEGGAE. The entire CDR3 protein reads CASSIEGGAETLYF. The full variable domain, in which reference TRBV19 and TRBJ2-3 provide the parts outside the CDR3, is GGIITQTPKFLIGQEGQKLTLKCQQNFNHDTMYWYRQDSGKGLRLIYYSITENDLQKGDLSEGYDASREKKSSFSLTVTSAQKNEMAVFLCASSIEGGAETLYFGSGTRLTVL.

In this sample, this clone turned up a few times. All gene names here are mouse names. The read halts 4 residues ahead of the CDR3 end, with the missing end drawn from the germline J gene. The J gene is TRBJ2-1, the V gene TRBV13-3; D is perhaps TRBD1 (6 bases). Germline CDR1 NNHDY, CDR2 SYVADS. This CDR3 has 14 residues. Trimming removed 3 bases at V and 1 base at J, with 8 bases between. CDR3 DNA (partial): TGTGCCAGCAGTGGGACAGTAAACTATGCT. It codes for CASSGTVNYA. From start to end, the CDR3 is CASSGTVNYAEQFF.

With respect to this clone: The genes and germline here are from mouse. With the read ending 4 residues before the CDR3 end, the germline J gene is used to fill in that end. The chain uses TRBV13-3 and TRBJ2-2; 7 nucleotides align to TRBD2. This CDR3 region has 14 residues. CDR1 and CDR2 from the germline V gene are NNHDY and SYVADS. V lost 3 bases and J lost 5; bases outside the gene matches: 4. This CDR3 reads CASSVWGWTGQLYF. The part of the CDR3 DNA that was read is TGTGCCAGCAGTGTCTGGGGGTGGACCGGG.

This clone has a handful of counts. The gene names here belong to mouse. The read ends 4 residues early relative to the CDR3; the germline J gene fills the gap. The genes are TRBV31 and TRBJ2-5, with 8 bases aligning to TRBD2. The CDR3 spans 14 residues. CDR1 and CDR2 (germline): GKSSPN, SITVG. CDR3 sequence: CAWSLGGREDTQYF. The covered CDR3 bases are TGTGCCTGGAGTCTGGGGGGGCGGGAAGAC.

Only a few counts were recorded for this clone. Gene names denote mouse genes. The read stops 4 residues short of the end of the CDR3; the missing end is completed from the germline J gene. This specimen includes other DNA sequences encoding the same CDR3. The chain recombines TRBV19 with TRBJ2-7; TRBD2 agrees at 11 bases. CDR3 size: 15 residues. Germline CDR1 reads FNHDT; CDR2 reads SITEND (reference sequence). With 2 bases clipped from V and 0 bases from J, the junction kept 1 base outside the gene matches. The CDR3 reads CASSIGLGGSYEQYF. The CDR3 DNA, read in part, is TGTGCCAGCAGTATCGGACTGGGGGGCTCCTAT.

This clone was counted at least ten times. Genes here carry mouse names. The read terminates 4 residues before the CDR3 end, so the remaining end is supplied by the germline J gene. At the DNA level, this CDR3 is encoded by other sequences in the same sample as well. The chain combines TRBV13-1 with TRBJ1-2, with D perhaps TRBD1 (5 bases). The CDR3 has 14 amino acids. Looked up from germline, CDR1 is NSHNY and CDR2 is SYGAGN. With 2 bases removed from V and 0 bases from J, the gap between germline ends came to 8 bases. Partial CDR3 DNA: TGTGCCAGCAGTGAGGACAATGCAAACTCC. The encoded protein is CASSEDNANS. The CDR3 reads in full as CASSEDNANSDYTF.

Many counts were recorded for this clone. Gene labels here are mouse ones. The CDR3 sequence is CASSLANREGDTEVFF. The covered CDR3 bases are TGTGCAAGCAGCTTGGCGAACAGGGAGGGGGACACA. The V gene is TRBV16, the J gene TRBJ1-1; a weak D match, TRBD1 (6 bases). The read gets to within 4 residues of the CDR3 end, and the germline J gene fills in the rest. The CDR3 totals 16 residues. CDR1 SGHSA and CDR2 FRNQAP come from the germline V gene. V lost 3 bases and J 3 bases, leaving 17 bases between the germline ends.